These T cell receptor beta chains were read from a single sample in a study of T cells in Graves' hyperthyroidism and ophthalmopathy. TCRdb called the multiplex PCR reads again in MiXCR, with one record for every CDR3 protein. The table records 650,000 to 700,000 distinct CDR3 sequences, around 15% of them present only once. Sequenced: blood. The receptors come from a man aged 50-59 years with Graves' hyperthyroidism. Both conserved end residues are part of each CDR3. A D gene is named only where the DNA matches it firmly. For some rows the clone size is stated as once, few or many, or as a class when expanded; others skip it.

d_gene: .
j_gene: TRBJ1-6
v_gene: TRBV13
abundance: few
CDR3nt: TGTGCCAGCAGCTCCGTGCGGGCCCAGAACTATAATTCACCCCTCCACTTT
CDR3aa: CASSSVRAQNYNSPLHF

d_gene: TRBD2
j_gene: TRBJ2-7
v_gene: TRBV6-1
abundance: many
CDR3nt: TGTGCCAGCAGTGAGTACTTCTTGTACGGGACTAGCGGGAGTCGAGAGCAGTACTTC
CDR3aa: CASSEYFLYGTSGSREQYF

d_gene: TRBD2
j_gene: TRBJ2-7
v_gene: TRBV7-8
abundance: .
CDR3nt: TGTGCCAGCAGCTTAGGCGGGAGAGAATACGAGCAGTACTTC
CDR3aa: CASSLGGREYEQYF

d_gene: .
j_gene: TRBJ2-1
v_gene: TRBV11-1
abundance: many
CDR3nt: TGTGCCAGCAGCTGGGCTGGGGCTAGTGCCTACAATGAGCAGTTCTTC
CDR3aa: CASSWAGASAYNEQFF

d_gene: TRBD2
j_gene: TRBJ2-1
v_gene: TRBV5-1
abundance: few
CDR3nt: TGCGCCAGCAGCGCGACCGGGACTAGCCACAATGAGCAGTTCTTC
CDR3aa: CASSATGTSHNEQFF

d_gene: TRBD1
j_gene: TRBJ2-7
v_gene: TRBV29-1
abundance: once
CDR3nt: TGCAGCGTTGATGGGGCAGGGGGTGGATACGAGCAGTACTTC
CDR3aa: CSVDGAGGGYEQYF

d_gene: .
j_gene: TRBJ2-6
v_gene: TRBV11-2
abundance: many
CDR3nt: TGTGCCAGCAGCTTAACCATTTCTGGGGCCAACGTCCTGACTTTC
CDR3aa: CASSLTISGANVLTF

d_gene: .
j_gene: TRBJ1-2
v_gene: TRBV2
abundance: many
CDR3nt: TGTGCCAGCCCCCATCCCTTAGGAGGTCGAGGCTACACCTTC
CDR3aa: CASPHPLGGRGYTF

d_gene: .
j_gene: TRBJ1-1
v_gene: TRBV5-1
abundance: .
CDR3nt: TGCGCCAGCAGCTTCCCAGGGGCGTTGAACACTGAAGCTTTCTTT
CDR3aa: CASSFPGALNTEAFF

d_gene: .
j_gene: TRBJ2-7
v_gene: TRBV7-8
abundance: many
CDR3nt: TGTGCCAGCAGCTTGGATTTCCCCGGCATCGAGCAGTACTTC
CDR3aa: CASSLDFPGIEQYF

d_gene: .
j_gene: TRBJ1-3
v_gene: TRBV30
abundance: .
CDR3nt: TGTGCCTGGAGTGGCGCCACCTTCTCTGGAAACACCATATATTTT
CDR3aa: CAWSGATFSGNTIYF

d_gene: .
j_gene: TRBJ1-4
v_gene: TRBV16
abundance: few
CDR3nt: TGTGCCAGCAGCCAATCAGCTGGCCTGGGTGAAAAACTGTTTTTT
CDR3aa: CASSQSAGLGEKLFF

d_gene: .
j_gene: TRBJ2-5
v_gene: TRBV6-1
abundance: .
CDR3nt: TGTGCCAGCAGTAATGGTATCCGCCAAGAGACCCAGCACTTC
CDR3aa: CASSNGIRQETQHF

d_gene: .
j_gene: TRBJ2-7
v_gene: TRBV9
abundance: many
CDR3nt: TGTGCCAGCAGCGTAGAGGGCGGGAAGGGCTACGAGCAGTACTTC
CDR3aa: CASSVEGGKGYEQYF

d_gene: .
j_gene: TRBJ2-7
v_gene: TRBV7-9
abundance: many
CDR3nt: TGTGCCAGCAGCTTATCTTCCCTAAGGGACGAGCAGTACTTC
CDR3aa: CASSLSSLRDEQYF

d_gene: .
j_gene: TRBJ2-1
v_gene: TRBV7-9
abundance: many
CDR3nt: TGTGCCAGCAGCTCAGCATCTACGTCCTACAATGAGCAGTTCTTC
CDR3aa: CASSSASTSYNEQFF

d_gene: .
j_gene: TRBJ1-1
v_gene: TRBV11-2
abundance: many
CDR3nt: TGTGCCAGCAGCTTAGACGGCGTTTGGAGGGAAGCTTTCTTT
CDR3aa: CASSLDGVWREAFF

d_gene: TRBD1
j_gene: TRBJ2-7
v_gene: TRBV4-1
abundance: many
CDR3nt: TGTGCCAGCTCACAGGGGGACGAGCAGTACTTC
CDR3aa: CASSQGDEQYF

d_gene: .
j_gene: TRBJ2-1
v_gene: TRBV24-1
abundance: many
CDR3nt: TGTGCCACCAGTGATCCCTTAGCAGGCTCCTACAATGAGCAGTTCTTC
CDR3aa: CATSDPLAGSYNEQFF

d_gene: .
j_gene: TRBJ2-3
v_gene: TRBV25-1
abundance: few
CDR3nt: TGTGCCAGCAGTGAATCCCCCGGGCGGGGAAGCACAGATACGCAGTATTTT
CDR3aa: CASSESPGRGSTDTQYF

d_gene: TRBD2
j_gene: TRBJ2-7
v_gene: TRBV12-3/TRBV12-4
abundance: many
CDR3nt: TGTGCCAGCAGTGCCGGGGGGGGAAGCGGACGCGGCTCCTACGAGCAGTACTTC
CDR3aa: CASSAGGGSGRGSYEQYF

d_gene: .
j_gene: TRBJ2-1
v_gene: TRBV30
abundance: few
CDR3nt: TGTGCCTGGAGTAATCCGGGCCGGACACAAGGATGGGGTGAGCAGTTCTTC
CDR3aa: CAWSNPGRTQGWGEQFF

d_gene: TRBD1
j_gene: TRBJ1-1
v_gene: TRBV12-3/TRBV12-4
abundance: few
CDR3nt: TGTGCCAGCATGGACAGGGGGAACACTGAAGCTTTCTTT
CDR3aa: CASMDRGNTEAFF

d_gene: .
j_gene: TRBJ1-2
v_gene: TRBV7-9
abundance: .
CDR3nt: TGTGCCAGCAGCCTCAAGGGGGGGCGCCTTGATGGCTACACCTTC
CDR3aa: CASSLKGGRLDGYTF

d_gene: .
j_gene: TRBJ2-7
v_gene: TRBV5-4
abundance: .
CDR3nt: TGTGCCAGCAGCCAGGGGACGGTGACTTTTTACGAGCAGTACTTC
CDR3aa: CASSQGTVTFYEQYF

d_gene: .
j_gene: TRBJ2-1
v_gene: TRBV5-1
abundance: few
CDR3nt: TGCGCCAGCAGGAGGGGTGAAACCTACAATGAGCAGTTCTTC
CDR3aa: CASRRGETYNEQFF

d_gene: .
j_gene: TRBJ2-3
v_gene: TRBV11-3
abundance: few
CDR3nt: TGTGCCAGCAGCTTAGCGGGAAGGGTAAATACGCAGTATTTT
CDR3aa: CASSLAGRVNTQYF

d_gene: .
j_gene: TRBJ2-7
v_gene: TRBV27
abundance: few
CDR3nt: TGTGCCAGCAGTCCCCTTGGGGGAATCGGATTATACGAGCAGTACTTC
CDR3aa: CASSPLGGIGLYEQYF

d_gene: TRBD2
j_gene: TRBJ2-1
v_gene: TRBV4-1
abundance: many
CDR3nt: TGCGCCAGCAGCCAAGGGCGACTAGCGGGATGGAGCTCCTACAATGAGCAGTTCTTC
CDR3aa: CASSQGRLAGWSSYNEQFF

d_gene: TRBD2
j_gene: TRBJ2-2
v_gene: TRBV5-4
abundance: few
CDR3nt: TGTGCCAGCAGCTTGGCCGGGGGGGGACTCGCCGGGGAGCTGTTTTTT
CDR3aa: CASSLAGGGLAGELFF

d_gene: .
j_gene: TRBJ2-7
v_gene: TRBV12-3/TRBV12-4
abundance: many
CDR3nt: TGTGCCAGCAGTTTATCCCAGGGGTTCTACGAGCAGTACTTC
CDR3aa: CASSLSQGFYEQYF

d_gene: TRBD1
j_gene: TRBJ1-2
v_gene: TRBV12-3/TRBV12-4
abundance: many
CDR3nt: TGTGCCAGCAGTCGGACAGGGGGCTACACCTTC
CDR3aa: CASSRTGGYTF

d_gene: TRBD2
j_gene: TRBJ2-1
v_gene: TRBV7-9
abundance: few
CDR3nt: TGTGCCAGCAGCTTTGAGGGTGGGAGGGGATATGAGCAGTTCTTC
CDR3aa: CASSFEGGRGYEQFF

d_gene: TRBD1
j_gene: TRBJ1-3
v_gene: TRBV5-1
abundance: few
CDR3nt: TGCGCCAGCAGCTTGGCGACAGGGGGAAGAAACACCATATATTTT
CDR3aa: CASSLATGGRNTIYF

d_gene: .
j_gene: TRBJ1-6
v_gene: TRBV7-2
abundance: few
CDR3nt: TGTGCCAGCAGCTTGCCTGGTACAGGGAGTAATTCACCCCTCCACTTT
CDR3aa: CASSLPGTGSNSPLHF

d_gene: .
j_gene: TRBJ1-6
v_gene: TRBV10-1
abundance: .
CDR3nt: TGCGCCAGCAGTGACAGGGTGGATTCACCCCTCCACTTT
CDR3aa: CASSDRVDSPLHF

d_gene: .
j_gene: TRBJ1-4
v_gene: TRBV3-1
abundance: many
CDR3nt: TGTGCCAGCAGCGCAGGGTTAGAAGAAAAACTGTTTTTT
CDR3aa: CASSAGLEEKLFF

d_gene: .
j_gene: TRBJ1-1
v_gene: TRBV28
abundance: many
CDR3nt: TGTGCCAGCAGACCCCGGAACACTGAAGCTTTCTTT
CDR3aa: CASRPRNTEAFF

d_gene: TRBD1
j_gene: TRBJ1-1
v_gene: TRBV28
abundance: few
CDR3nt: TGTGCCAGCAGTCTCCGAGGGGGCGTTGGTGAAGCTTTCTTT
CDR3aa: CASSLRGGVGEAFF

d_gene: .
j_gene: TRBJ2-1
v_gene: TRBV12-3/TRBV12-4
abundance: many
CDR3nt: TGTGCCAGCAGTTTAGGCGGTTCGCACAATGAGCAGTTCTTC
CDR3aa: CASSLGGSHNEQFF

d_gene: TRBD2
j_gene: TRBJ2-7
v_gene: TRBV4-2
abundance: .
CDR3nt: TGTGCCAGCAGCCATTATACTAGCGGGAGGATCCTTGGCGAGCAGTACTTC
CDR3aa: CASSHYTSGRILGEQYF

d_gene: TRBD2
j_gene: TRBJ2-7
v_gene: TRBV6-2/TRBV6-3
abundance: .
CDR3nt: TGTGCCAGCAGTTACCTGACTAGCGGAGTATACGAGCAGTACTTC
CDR3aa: CASSYLTSGVYEQYF

d_gene: TRBD1
j_gene: TRBJ2-1
v_gene: TRBV19
abundance: many
CDR3nt: TGTGCCAGTAGTCCGGACTGGGGACGGGACAGGATATACAATGAGCAGTTCTTC
CDR3aa: CASSPDWGRDRIYNEQFF

d_gene: .
j_gene: TRBJ2-7
v_gene: TRBV6-2/TRBV6-3
abundance: many
CDR3nt: TGTGCCAGCAGATCCACAGGAGTCTACGAGCAGTACTTC
CDR3aa: CASRSTGVYEQYF

d_gene: TRBD2
j_gene: TRBJ2-1
v_gene: TRBV5-1
abundance: .
CDR3nt: TGCGCCAGCAGCTTGGGCGTGGGACTAGCGGGAGGGCCTGCGGATGAGCAGTTCTTC
CDR3aa: CASSLGVGLAGGPADEQFF

d_gene: TRBD2
j_gene: TRBJ2-3
v_gene: TRBV6-4
abundance: .
CDR3nt: TGTGCCAGCAGTGACTCTTGGACTAGCGGGGGAGTGCGTAGTACGCAGTATTTT
CDR3aa: CASSDSWTSGGVRSTQYF

d_gene: .
j_gene: TRBJ1-6
v_gene: TRBV6-5
abundance: many
CDR3nt: TGTGCCAGCAGTTACGATAGGAGCTCCTATAATTCACCCCTCCACTTT
CDR3aa: CASSYDRSSYNSPLHF

d_gene: .
j_gene: TRBJ2-7
v_gene: TRBV7-2
abundance: few
CDR3nt: TGTGCCAGCAGCACCTTCCATCCGGGTCGCCTTTACGAGCAGTACTTC
CDR3aa: CASSTFHPGRLYEQYF